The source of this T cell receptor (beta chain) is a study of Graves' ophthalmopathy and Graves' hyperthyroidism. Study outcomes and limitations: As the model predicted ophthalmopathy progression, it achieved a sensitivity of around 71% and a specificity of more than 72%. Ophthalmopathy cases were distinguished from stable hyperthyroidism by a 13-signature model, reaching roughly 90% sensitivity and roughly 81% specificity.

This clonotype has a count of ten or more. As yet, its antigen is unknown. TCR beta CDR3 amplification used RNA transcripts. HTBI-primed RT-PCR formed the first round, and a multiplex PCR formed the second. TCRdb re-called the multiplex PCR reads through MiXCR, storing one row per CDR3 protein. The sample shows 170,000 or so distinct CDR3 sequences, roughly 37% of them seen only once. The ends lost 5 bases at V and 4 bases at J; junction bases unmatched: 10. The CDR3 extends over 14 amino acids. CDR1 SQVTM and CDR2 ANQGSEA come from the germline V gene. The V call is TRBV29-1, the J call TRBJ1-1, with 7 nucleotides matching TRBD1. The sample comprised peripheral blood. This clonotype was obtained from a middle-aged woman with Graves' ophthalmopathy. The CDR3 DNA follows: TGCAGCGTTACAGGGGCGGTTTGGAGCACTGAAGCTTTCTTT. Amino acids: CSVTGAVWSTEAFF.